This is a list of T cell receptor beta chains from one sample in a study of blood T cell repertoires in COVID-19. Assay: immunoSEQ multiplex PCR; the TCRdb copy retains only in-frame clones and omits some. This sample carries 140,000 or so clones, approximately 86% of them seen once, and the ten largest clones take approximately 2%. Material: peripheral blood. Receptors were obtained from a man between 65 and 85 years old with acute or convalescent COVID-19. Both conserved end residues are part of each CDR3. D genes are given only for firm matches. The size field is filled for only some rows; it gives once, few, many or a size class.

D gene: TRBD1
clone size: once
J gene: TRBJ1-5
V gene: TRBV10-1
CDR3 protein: CASSGQGGQPQHF
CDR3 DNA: TGCGCCAGCAGTGGACAGGGCGGACAGCCCCAGCATTTT

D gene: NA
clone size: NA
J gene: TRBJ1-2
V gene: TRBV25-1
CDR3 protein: CASRPGHHLSGGYTF
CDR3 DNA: TGTGCCAGCCGACCGGGACACCATCTTTCTGGGGGCTACACCTTC

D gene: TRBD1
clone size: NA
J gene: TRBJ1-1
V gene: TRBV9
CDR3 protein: CASSGSGTGGTEAFF
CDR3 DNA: TGTGCCAGCAGCGGATCGGGGACAGGGGGCACTGAAGCTTTCTTT

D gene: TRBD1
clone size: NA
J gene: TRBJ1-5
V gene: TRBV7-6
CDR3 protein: CASSLAVAGGSNQPQHF
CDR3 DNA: TGTGCCAGCAGCTTAGCCGTGGCAGGGGGCAGTAATCAGCCCCAGCATTTT

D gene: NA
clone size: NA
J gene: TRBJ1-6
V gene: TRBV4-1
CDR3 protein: CASSYEGGVGSPLHF
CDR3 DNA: TGCGCCAGCAGCTACGAGGGGGGGGTCGGTTCACCCCTCCACTTT

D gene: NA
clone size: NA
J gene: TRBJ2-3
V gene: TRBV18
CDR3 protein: CASSPRGQSTDTQYF
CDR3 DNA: TGTGCCAGCTCACCACGAGGGCAGTCCACAGATACGCAGTATTTT

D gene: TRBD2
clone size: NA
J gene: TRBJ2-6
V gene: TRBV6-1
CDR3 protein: CASSDSGGQLLSGANVLTF
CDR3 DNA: TGTGCCAGCAGTGATAGCGGGGGGCAACTCCTCTCTGGGGCCAACGTCCTGACTTTC

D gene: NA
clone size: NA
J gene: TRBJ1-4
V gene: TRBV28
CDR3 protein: CASSYGGATNEKLFF
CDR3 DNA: TGTGCCAGCAGTTATGGGGGGGCAACTAATGAAAAACTGTTTTTT

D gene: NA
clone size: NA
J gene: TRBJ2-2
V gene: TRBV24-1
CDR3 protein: CATSQGGPGELFF
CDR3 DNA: TGTGCCACCAGTCAGGGGGGACCCGGGGAGCTGTTTTTT

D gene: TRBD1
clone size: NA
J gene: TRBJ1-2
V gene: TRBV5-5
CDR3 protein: CASSWGTGGAYGYTF
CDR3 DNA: TGTGCCAGCAGCTGGGGGACAGGGGGCGCCTATGGCTACACCTTC

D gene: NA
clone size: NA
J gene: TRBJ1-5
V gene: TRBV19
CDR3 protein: CASTKGEMSNQPQHF
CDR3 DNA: TGTGCCAGTACCAAAGGGGAAATGAGCAATCAGCCCCAGCATTTT

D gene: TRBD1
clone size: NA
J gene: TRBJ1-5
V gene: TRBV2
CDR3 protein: CASSDAQGVRQPQHF
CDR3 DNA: TGTGCCAGCAGTGACGCACAGGGGGTTAGACAGCCCCAGCATTTT

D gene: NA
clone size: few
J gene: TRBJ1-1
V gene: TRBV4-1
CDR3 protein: CASSQRNRGAFF
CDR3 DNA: TGCGCCAGCAGCCAACGCAACCGGGGGGCTTTCTTT

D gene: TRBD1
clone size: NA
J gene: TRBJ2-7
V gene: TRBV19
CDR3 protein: CASSTTGDLYEQYF
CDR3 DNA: TGTGCCAGTAGTACCACAGGGGATCTCTACGAGCAGTACTTC

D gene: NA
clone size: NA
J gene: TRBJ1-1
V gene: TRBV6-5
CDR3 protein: CASSSLQRGTEAFF
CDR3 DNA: TGTGCCAGCAGTTCTTTACAGCGGGGGACTGAAGCTTTCTTT

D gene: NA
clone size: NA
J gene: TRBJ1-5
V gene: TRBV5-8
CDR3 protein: CASSLEADQPQHF
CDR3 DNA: TGTGCCAGCAGCTTGGAAGCTGATCAGCCCCAGCATTTT

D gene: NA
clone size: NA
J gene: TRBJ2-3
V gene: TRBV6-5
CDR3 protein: CASSSVFADTQYF
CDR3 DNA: TGTGCCAGCAGTTCCGTTTTCGCAGATACGCAGTATTTT

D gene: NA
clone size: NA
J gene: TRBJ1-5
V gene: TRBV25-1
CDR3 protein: CASSDRGWDQPQHF
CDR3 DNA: TGTGCCAGCAGTGACAGGGGATGGGATCAGCCCCAGCATTTT

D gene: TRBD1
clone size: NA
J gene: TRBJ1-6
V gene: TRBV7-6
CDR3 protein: CASSLGTGTSYNSPLHF
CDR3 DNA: TGTGCCAGCAGCTTAGGGACAGGCACTTCCTATAATTCACCCCTCCACTTT

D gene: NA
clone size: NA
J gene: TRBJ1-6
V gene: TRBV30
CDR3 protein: CAWSGRVDNSPLHF
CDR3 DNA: TGTGCCTGGAGTGGGAGGGTGGATAATTCACCCCTCCACTTT

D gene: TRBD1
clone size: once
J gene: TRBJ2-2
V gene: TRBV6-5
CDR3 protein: CASTGQGNTGELFF
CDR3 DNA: TGTGCCAGCACGGGACAGGGGAACACCGGGGAGCTGTTTTTT

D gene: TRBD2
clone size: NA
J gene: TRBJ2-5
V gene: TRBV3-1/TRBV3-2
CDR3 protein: CASSMGLAAGETQYF
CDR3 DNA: TGTGCCAGCAGCATGGGACTAGCGGCCGGGGAGACCCAGTACTTC

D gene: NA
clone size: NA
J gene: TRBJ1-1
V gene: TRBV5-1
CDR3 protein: CASSPTSGTPEAFF
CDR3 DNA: TGCGCCAGCAGCCCCACTTCCGGGACACCTGAAGCTTTCTTT

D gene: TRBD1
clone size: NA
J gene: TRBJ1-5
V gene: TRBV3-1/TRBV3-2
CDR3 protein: CASSLTGVRRPQHF
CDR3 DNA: TGTGCCAGCAGCCTAACAGGGGTCCGTCGGCCCCAGCATTTT

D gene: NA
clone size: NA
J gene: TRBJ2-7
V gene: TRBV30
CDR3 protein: CACPGNVGQYF
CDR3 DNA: TGTGCCTGCCCCGGGAATGTGGGGCAGTACTTC

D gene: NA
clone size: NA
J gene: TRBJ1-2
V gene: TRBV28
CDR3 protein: CASSGREYNYGYTF
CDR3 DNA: TGTGCCAGCAGTGGGCGGGAATATAACTATGGCTACACCTTC

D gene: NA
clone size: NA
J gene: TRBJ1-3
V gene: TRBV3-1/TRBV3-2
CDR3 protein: CASSHRYSGNTIYF
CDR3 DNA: TGTGCCAGCAGCCACAGGTACTCTGGAAACACCATATATTTT

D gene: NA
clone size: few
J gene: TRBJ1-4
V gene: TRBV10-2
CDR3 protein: CASSPSGDEKLFF
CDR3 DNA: TGCGCCAGCAGTCCCTCGGGGGATGAAAAACTGTTTTTT

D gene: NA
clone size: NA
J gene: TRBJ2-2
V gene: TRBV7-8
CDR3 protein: CAWAGPSPRELFF
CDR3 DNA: TGTGCCTGGGCGGGACCGTCTCCCAGGGAGCTGTTTTTT

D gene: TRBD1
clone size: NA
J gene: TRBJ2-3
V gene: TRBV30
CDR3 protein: CAWSEGAGTGRTDTQYF
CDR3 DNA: TGTGCCTGGAGTGAAGGGGCCGGGACAGGGAGAACAGATACGCAGTATTTT

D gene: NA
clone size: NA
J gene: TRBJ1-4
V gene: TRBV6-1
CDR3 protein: CASSDRGQTVKLFF
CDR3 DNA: TGTGCCAGCAGTGACAGGGGTCAGACGGTGAAACTGTTTTTT

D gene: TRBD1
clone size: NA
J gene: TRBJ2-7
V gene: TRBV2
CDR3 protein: CASSGQVYEQYF
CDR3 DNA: TGTGCCAGCTCGGGACAGGTCTACGAGCAGTACTTC

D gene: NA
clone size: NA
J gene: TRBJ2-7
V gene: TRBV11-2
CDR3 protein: CASSLGGRGTYEQYF
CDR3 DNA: TGTGCCAGCAGCTTAGGTGGCAGGGGTACCTACGAGCAGTACTTC

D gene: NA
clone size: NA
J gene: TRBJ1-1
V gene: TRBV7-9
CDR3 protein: CASSLDDRPLKAFF
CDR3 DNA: TGTGCCAGCAGCTTAGATGACAGGCCACTGAAGGCTTTCTTT

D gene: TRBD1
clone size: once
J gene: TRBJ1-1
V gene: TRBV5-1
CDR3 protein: CASSLGQGVSTEAFF
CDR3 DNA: TGCGCCAGCAGCTTGGGACAGGGGGTTTCCACTGAAGCTTTCTTT

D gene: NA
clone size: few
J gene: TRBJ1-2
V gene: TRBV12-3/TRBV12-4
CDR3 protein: CASSPQSNYGYTF
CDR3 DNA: TGTGCCAGCAGCCCACAGAGTAACTATGGCTACACCTTC